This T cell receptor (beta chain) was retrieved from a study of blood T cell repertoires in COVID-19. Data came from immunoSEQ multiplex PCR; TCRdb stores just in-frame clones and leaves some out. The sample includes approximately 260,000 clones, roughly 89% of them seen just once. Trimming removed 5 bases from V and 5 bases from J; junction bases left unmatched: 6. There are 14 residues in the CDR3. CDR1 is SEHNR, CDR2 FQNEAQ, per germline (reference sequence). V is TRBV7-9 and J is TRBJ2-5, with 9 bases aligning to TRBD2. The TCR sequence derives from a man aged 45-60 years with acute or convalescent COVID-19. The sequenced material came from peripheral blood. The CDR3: CASSPSGGRETQYF. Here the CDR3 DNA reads TGTGCCAGCAGCCCGAGCGGGGGGCGGGAGACCCAGTACTTC.